Reported below is one T cell receptor (beta chain). The CDR3 contains 12 residues. Germline CDR1 SEHNR, CDR2 FQNEAQ (reference sequence). Between the trimmed V and J ends, which lost 8 bases and 2 bases, there was a span of 9 bases. This record belongs to a study of blood T cell repertoires in COVID-19. Across the whole study: Acute-phase and convalescent COVID-19 samples originated in the United States, Italy and Spain. PBMCs, B-cell-depleted T cells, or T cells were the source of the cDNA or gDNA that made up the material.

As handled by the study authors: Counts of nucleated cells, estimated from reference gene primer amplification, were obtained. Method: immunoSEQ multiplex PCR; TCRdb's copy keeps in-frame clones and lacks some. Clonal size and the V and J genes are those of that table, whereas D and trimming came from the DNA. The data hold some 200,000 clones, with 80% observed a single time. The receptor was derived from a woman in her 70s with acute or convalescent COVID-19. Sequencing used peripheral blood. The rearrangement uses TRBV7-9 and TRBJ2-5; D remains unclear. The DNA for the CDR3 is TGTGCCAGCTGTCGCAGACAAGAGACCCAGTACTTC. Protein sequence: CASCRRQETQYF.